This entry describes one TCR beta chain. Its antigen is unknown. The data originate from a study of T cell responses to AZD1222 COVID-19 vaccine. General study results and limits: White British people made up most donors, females outnumbered males, and clonal diversity was possibly underestimated.

Only in-frame clones appear in the TCRdb table, and some are missing; sequencing was by immunoSEQ multiplex PCR. Counted here are roughly 200,000 clones, 91% occurring once; the ten biggest clones make up about 3.5%. The V end was cut by 1 base, the J end by 7 bases, with 16 bases between. Per germline, CDR1 LGHNA and CDR2 YNFKEQ. This CDR3 is 16 amino acids long. Second-dose timings of about 4 or about 12 weeks were pooled. The chain uses TRBV4-2 and TRBJ2-2; D call uncertain. The sequence was obtained from an adult who received the AZD1222 COVID-19 vaccine. This specimen consisted of peripheral blood, obtained 28 days after the second AZD1222 dose. CDR3: CASSQVMIKHGGELFF. CDR3 bases: TGTGCCAGCAGCCAAGTTATGATCAAGCATGGCGGGGAGCTGTTTTTT.